This T cell receptor (beta chain) was sequenced for a study of response to subunit inactivated influenza vaccine. Overall study findings and caveats: Authors proposed each seasonal influenza vaccination draws in few new T cells.

TCRdb redid the calling of the RT-PCR reads with MiXCR, one entry per CDR3 protein. This sample has fewer than 750,000 distinct CDR3 sequences; around 15% occur once, and the top ten carry around 10%. J was trimmed by 1 base and V by 4 bases; bases with no gene match: 5. CDR3 size: 16 residues. Worth noting for this clonotype: Its target is unknown.

This sample comprised PBMCs from blood, obtained 12 days after vaccination. The rearrangement links TRBV12-3 or TRBV12-4 to TRBJ2-3; the match to TRBD2 covers 10 bases. This clonotype originated in a man between 50 and 59 years old who received an inactivated influenza vaccine. The CDR3 DNA reads TGTGCCAGCAGTTGGGCTAGCGGGGGCCGCACAGATACGCAGTATTTT. Protein sequence: CASSWASGGRTDTQYF.